A selection of T cell receptor beta chains follows, all from one sample in a study of blood T cell repertoires in COVID-19. Generated by immunoSEQ multiplex PCR, the TCRdb table keeps only in-frame clones and is missing some. The sample lists more than 250,000 clones; approximately 84% were seen once. The specimen sequenced was peripheral blood. Source of these receptors: a young woman who had recovered from COVID-19. The CDR3 runs from the conserved cysteine through the conserved F or W. A D gene is named only where the DNA matches it firmly. Part of the rows lack a size; the others show once, few, many or a class for expanded clones.

V,J,size,D,CDR3,DNA
TRBV5-6,TRBJ2-1,.,.,CASSFWWRDIPNYNEQFF,TGTGCCAGCAGCTTTTGGTGGCGCGACATCCCTAACTACAATGAGCAGTTCTTC
TRBV6-5,TRBJ2-7,.,TRBD2,CASKQRGNSYEQYF,TGTGCCAGCAAGCAGCGGGGAAACTCCTACGAGCAGTACTTC
TRBV5-8,TRBJ1-5,.,.,CASSLAGENSNQPQHF,TGTGCCAGCAGCTTGGCAGGGGAAAATAGCAATCAGCCCCAGCATTTT
TRBV5-6,TRBJ2-1,.,.,CASSSPSIGYNEQFF,TGTGCCAGCAGTTCTCCTAGCATTGGCTACAATGAGCAGTTCTTC
TRBV29-1,TRBJ2-2,.,TRBD2,CSVVPAGAGELFF,TGCAGCGTTGTCCCGGCGGGGGCCGGGGAGCTGTTTTTT
TRBV19,TRBJ1-5,.,.,CASKLMGNQPQHF,TGTGCCAGTAAGCTAATGGGCAATCAGCCCCAGCATTTT
TRBV11-3,TRBJ2-3,once,TRBD2,CASSLGTSGIDTQYF,TGTGCCAGCAGCCTCGGGACTAGCGGGATAGATACGCAGTATTTT
TRBV6-5,TRBJ2-5,.,.,CAASLAWQETQYF,TGTGCCGCCTCGTTGGCTTGGCAAGAGACCCAGTACTTC
TRBV4-1,TRBJ2-7,.,TRBD2,CASSQLIRTRQYF,TGCGCCAGCAGCCAACTAATCCGGACTAGGCAGTACTTC
TRBV11-3,TRBJ2-1,.,TRBD2,CASSLDRASGSSYNEQFF,TGTGCCAGCAGCTTAGATCGGGCTAGCGGGAGCTCCTACAATGAGCAGTTCTTC
TRBV2,TRBJ2-3,.,.,CASSEAQAQSTDTQYF,TGTGCCAGCAGTGAAGCGCAGGCACAAAGCACAGATACGCAGTATTTT
TRBV30,TRBJ1-5,.,.,CAWPPTGLSNQPQHF,TGTGCCTGGCCCCCGACAGGCCTTAGCAATCAGCCCCAGCATTTT
TRBV25-1,TRBJ1-6,.,.,CASSGTAVISPLHF,TGTGCCAGCAGTGGGACAGCCGTCATTTCACCCCTCCACTTT
TRBV2,TRBJ2-3,.,TRBD2,CASSEDRTSGGADTQYF,TGTGCCAGCAGTGAGGACCGGACTAGCGGGGGGGCAGATACGCAGTATTTT
TRBV6-5,TRBJ2-5,.,.,CASSQTWQETQYF,TGTGCCAGCAGCCAGACTTGGCAGGAGACCCAGTACTTC
TRBV5-1,TRBJ1-2,once,.,CASSAGSNYGYTF,TGCGCCAGCAGTGCAGGGTCTAACTATGGCTACACCTTC
TRBV29-1,TRBJ2-7,.,.,CSVVWDTSYEQYF,TGCAGCGTTGTGTGGGACACGTCCTACGAGCAGTACTTC
TRBV2,TRBJ1-6,.,TRBD1,CASRTGTENSPLHF,TGTGCCAGCAGAACCGGGACAGAGAATTCACCCCTCCACTTT
TRBV5-1,TRBJ2-1,.,TRBD2,CASSLGLAGDEQFF,TGCGCCAGCAGCCTGGGACTAGCGGGTGATGAGCAGTTCTTC
TRBV2,TRBJ2-3,.,.,CASSTGTSLDTQYF,TGTGCCAGCAGTACAGGGACAAGTCTAGATACGCAGTATTTT
TRBV27,TRBJ1-1,.,.,CASRGLLNTEAFF,TGTGCCAGCAGGGGACTTTTGAACACTGAAGCTTTCTTT
TRBV27,TRBJ2-7,.,.,CASSFSPVSEQYF,TGTGCCAGCAGTTTTTCCCCCGTTTCCGAGCAGTACTTC
TRBV28,TRBJ2-1,.,TRBD2,CASSLLAGGPREQFF,TGTGCCAGCAGTTTACTAGCGGGAGGGCCAAGGGAGCAGTTCTTC
TRBV7-2,TRBJ2-1,.,.,CASSLFPGNTDEQFF,TGTGCCAGCAGTTTATTCCCAGGGAATACCGATGAGCAGTTCTTC
TRBV2,TRBJ1-4,many,.,CASNGAENEKLFF,TGTGCCAGCAATGGTGCAGAAAATGAAAAACTGTTTTTT
TRBV7-9,TRBJ2-5,.,.,CASSLRGQETQYF,TGTGCCAGCAGCCTAAGAGGTCAAGAGACCCAGTACTTC
TRBV2,TRBJ1-1,.,.,CASMGRGDTEAFF,TGTGCCAGCATGGGGCGCGGGGACACTGAAGCTTTCTTT
TRBV7-2,TRBJ1-4,.,.,CASSQGTGYGDGLFF,TGTGCCAGCAGCCAAGGCACAGGGTACGGAGACGGACTGTTTTTT